The 22 T cell receptor beta chains below all came from one sample that was sequenced in a study of blood T cells in healthy people across ages. Sample-barcoded 5' priming and a J-beta primer mix drove a second PCR of about 6 to 12 cycles. MiXCR, applied by TCRdb to the 5' RACE reads, yields one record per CDR3 protein. The table shows about 1.8 million distinct CDR3 sequences, with around half occurring only once. The material sequenced was blood. Source of these receptors: a woman aged 40 to 50 in good health.

The chain uses TRBV2 and TRBJ1-2, with 12 bases lining up with TRBD1. V lost 3 bases, J lost 13 bases, and 15 bases stayed unmatched. The CDR3 runs 16 residues. Germline V gene sequence: CDR1 SNHLY, CDR2 FYNNEI. The CDR3, as DNA: TGTGCCAGCAGTGATAAGGCTTCCGGGACAGGGGGCGAGGCCACCTTC. It translates to CASSDKASGTGGEATF. The full variable domain, completed using reference TRBV2 and TRBJ1-2, is EPEVTQTPSHQVTQMGQEVILRCVPISNHLYFYWYRQILGQKVEFLVSFYNNEISEKSEIFDDQFSVERPDGSNFTLKIRSTKLEDSAMYFCASSDKASGTGGEATFGSGTRLTVV.

The V and J genes are TRBV7-9 and TRBJ2-7; D perhaps matches TRBD2 (5 bases). Germline V gene data show CDR1 as SEHNR and CDR2 as FQNEAQ (reference sequence). V lost 5 bases, J lost 3 bases, and 20 bases lay in between. There are 16 residues in the CDR3. As DNA, the CDR3 is TGTGCCAGCAGCCCCTCGGTGGACTTGGGGAGCTACGAGCAGTACTTC. Protein sequence: CASSPSVDLGSYEQYF.

This clonotype was seen just once. DNA of the CDR3: TGTGCCAGCAAAGAGGGACGCGAGACCCAGTACTTC. Protein product: CASKEGRETQYF. The V gene is TRBV2, the J gene TRBJ2-5, with D tentatively TRBD1 or TRBD2 (5 bases each). V was clipped by 7 bases and J by 5 bases, with 11 bases between them. The CDR3 is made up of 12 amino acids. Germline assignment: CDR1 SNHLY and CDR2 FYNNEI.

The gene calls are TRBV20-1 and TRBJ2-3; 9 nucleotides line up with TRBD2. Trimming cost V 6 bases and J 5 bases; bases outside gene matches: 15. The CDR3 runs to 16 residues. The V gene's germline CDR1 is DFQATT and CDR2 SNEGSKA (reference sequence). CDR3 coding DNA: TGCAGTGCCCACACCGACTTAGCGGGGGCGCAAGATACGCAGTATTTT. Translation gives CSAHTDLAGAQDTQYF.

The rearrangement links TRBV7-2 to TRBJ1-2; D is undetermined. CDR1 is SGHTA and CDR2 is FQGNSA in the germline V gene. Trimming shortened V by 5 bases and J by 7 bases, and 14 bases separated the two germline ends. The CDR3 consists of 13 residues. The CDR3 DNA reads TGTGCCAGCAGCCCCCAGCCGATGGGTGGCTACACCTTC. It specifies CASSPQPMGGYTF. Based on the CDR3 plus reference TRBV7-2 and TRBJ1-2, the full variable domain is GAGVSQSPSNKVTEKGKDVELRCDPISGHTALYWYRQSLGQGLEFLIYFQGNSAPDKSGLPSDRFSAERTGGSVSTLTIQRTQQEDSAVYLCASSPQPMGGYTFGSGTRLTVV.

This rearrangement joins TRBV28 to TRBJ2-5, with 10 bases matching TRBD1. CDR1 MDHEN and CDR2 SYDVKM come from the germline V gene. CDR3 length: 15 residues. V shed 4 bases, J shed 11 bases, and the junction held 13 bases outside the gene matches. For the CDR3, the DNA is TGTGCCAGCAGTTCGGGGGGGACAGGGGCAGGAGAGCAGTACTTC. Translated: CASSSGGTGAGEQYF.

V and J are TRBV27 and TRBJ1-1; possible D gene TRBD1, 6 bases. Germline CDR1 MNHEY, CDR2 SMNVEV (reference sequence). The ends were cut back, 4 bases at V and 11 bases at J, with 14 bases in the middle. The CDR3 is 12 residues long. The chain's CDR3 is CASSSGHTGAFF. Here the CDR3 DNA reads TGTGCCAGCAGTTCGGGACATACGGGGGCTTTCTTT.

The rearrangement links TRBV27 to TRBJ2-4; the D gene could be TRBD1 or TRBD2 (6 bases each). Trimming took off 0 bases at V and 7 bases at J, with 16 bases between the two ends. CDR1 is MNHEY, CDR2 SMNVEV, per germline (reference sequence). The CDR3 covers 16 residues. CDR3 DNA sequence: TGTGCCAGCAGTTTATCGGGGGGCCGCGGGGCTAACATTCAGTACTTC. This sequence encodes CASSLSGGRGANIQYF.

The chain joins TRBV5-1 to TRBJ2-5, with D possibly TRBD2 on 6 matching bases. This CDR3 is built from 14 residues. Germline V gene lookup returns CDR1 SGHRS and CDR2 YFSETQ. The V and J ends lost 7 bases and 5 bases respectively, with 18 bases between them. DNA of the CDR3: TGCGCCAGCTTCCAGGGCGGGGCTTCGGAGACCCAGTACTTC. As protein: CASFQGGASETQYF.

This clonotype appeared a few times. The chain employs TRBV20-1 and TRBJ2-7; D possibly uses TRBD1 or TRBD2 (6 bases each). The CDR3 totals 16 residues. Trimming stripped 0 bases from V and 2 bases from J, with 17 bases between. Germline loops: CDR1 DFQATT, CDR2 SNEGSKA (reference sequence). For the CDR3, the DNA is TGCAGTGCTAGAGACCCGAGGGGGGCTAAGGCCTACGAGCAGTACTTC. Residues: CSARDPRGAKAYEQYF.

This sequence joins TRBV24-1 and TRBJ2-5, with D perhaps TRBD2 (5 bases). Germline V lookup: CDR1 KGHDR, CDR2 SFDVKD. V was clipped by 4 bases and J by 5 bases, with 13 bases between them. The CDR3 spans 14 residues. CDR3 in amino acids: CATSERRDRETQYF. CDR3 nucleotides: TGTGCCACCAGTGAGCGCCGGGATAGGGAGACCCAGTACTTC.

The chain recombines TRBV20-1 with TRBJ1-5, with D hard to call. The ends were cut back, 0 bases at V and 4 bases at J, with 13 bases in the middle. CDR3 size: 15 residues. CDR1 and CDR2 (germline): DFQATT, SNEGSKA (reference sequence). The CDR3, as DNA: TGCAGTGCTAGAGAACCAGAGCGTCTTAATCAGCCCCAGCATTTT. As protein: CSAREPERLNQPQHF.

This clonotype came up a few times. The chain combines TRBV21-1 with TRBJ2-7; TRBD1 is the table's D call, not checked against the DNA. TRBV21-1 is described as a pseudogene. The CDR3 loop spans 17 amino acids. This chain's CDR3 is CASRYRSGTGFNYEQYF. The CDR3 nucleotides are TGTGCCAGCAGGTATCGTTCAGGGACAGGGTTCAACTACGAGCAGTACTTC.

A few counts support this clonotype. The chain recombines TRBV7-9 with TRBJ2-4; unclear D gene. Germline CDR1 reads SEHNR; CDR2 reads FQNEAQ (reference sequence). This CDR3 has 16 residues. Between the trimmed V and J ends, which lost 5 bases and 3 bases, there was a span of 17 bases. The CDR3 region has the DNA TGTGCCAGCAGCCTTAATCCACGGGTGGACAAAAACATTCAGTACTTC. This codes for CASSLNPRVDKNIQYF.

The J gene is TRBJ1-2, the V gene TRBV20-1, with a possible D match to TRBD1 (5 bases). CDR1 is DFQATT, CDR2 SNEGSKA, per germline (reference sequence). This CDR3 is 14 amino acids long. Trimming removed 6 bases from V and 4 bases from J, with 18 bases in between. The DNA of the CDR3 is TGCAGTGCCAGACAGCCCTCCAAGGTCTATGGCTACACCTTC. It is translated as CSARQPSKVYGYTF.

This chain connects TRBV20-1 to TRBJ2-7, with D perhaps matching TRBD2 (5 bases). The CDR3 loop spans 13 amino acids. With 6 bases removed from V and 0 bases from J, the gap between germline ends came to 12 bases. The germline V gene encodes CDR1 DFQATT and CDR2 SNEGSKA (reference sequence). CDR3 sequence reads: CSAARVSSYEQYF. In DNA, the CDR3 is TGCAGTGCCGCGAGGGTGAGCTCCTACGAGCAGTACTTC.

This rearrangement joins TRBV5-1 to TRBJ2-1; a possible D gene is TRBD2 (6 bases). This CDR3 comprises 14 residues. The germline gives CDR1 SGHRS, CDR2 YFSETQ. Trimming stripped 3 bases from V and 5 bases from J, with 12 bases between. CDR3: CASSWGVRDNEQFF. The CDR3 DNA follows: TGCGCCAGCAGCTGGGGGGTTAGGGACAATGAGCAGTTCTTC.

The rearrangement links TRBV6-5 to TRBJ2-3; 7 positions match TRBD2. CDR3 length: 13 residues. V was clipped by 1 base and J by 6 bases; unmatched bases: 1. CDR1 is MNHEY, CDR2 SVGAGI, per germline. The CDR3 DNA reads TGTGCCAGCAGTTACTTACTAGCGGATACGCAGTATTTT. Translated: CASSYLLADTQYF.

The rearrangement uses TRBV29-1 and TRBJ2-1; 12 nucleotides line up with TRBD2. Germline trimming cut 7 bases from V and 6 bases from J; bases unmatched to any gene: 7. Germline CDR1 and CDR2: SQVTM and ANQGSEA. This CDR3 region has 14 residues. The chain's CDR3 is CSAELAGGGNEQFF. CDR3 sequence (DNA): TGCAGCGCCGAACTAGCGGGGGGAGGCAATGAGCAGTTCTTC.

In its sample, this clonotype was seen a few times. This sequence joins TRBV15 and TRBJ2-1, with 11 bases lining up with TRBD1. With V trimmed by 0 bases and J by 8 bases, 6 bases remained unmatched. There are 16 residues in the CDR3. The germline V gene encodes CDR1 LNHNV and CDR2 YYDKDF (reference sequence). CDR3 sequence reads: CATSRDRTGGLDEQFF. The CDR3 region has the DNA TGTGCCACCAGCAGAGATCGGACAGGGGGCCTTGATGAGCAGTTCTTC. Filled out from reference TRBV15 and TRBJ2-1, the complete variable domain reads DAMVIQNPRYQVTQFGKPVTLSCSQTLNHNVMYWYQQKSSQAPKLLFHYYDKDFNNEADTPDNFQSRRPNTSFCFLDIRSPGLGDTAMYLCATSRDRTGGLDEQFFGPGTRLTVL.

Here the CDR3 reads CASSLGGQSGRGYTF. The CDR3 DNA sequence: TGTGCCAGCAGTTTAGGCGGACAGTCCGGAAGGGGCTACACCTTC. V and J are TRBV12-3 or TRBV12-4 and TRBJ1-2; D possibly corresponds to TRBD1 (6 bases). The V end lost 1 base, the J end lost 8 bases, and 17 bases lay between the germline ends. The CDR3 is made up of 15 amino acids.

In this sample, this clonotype turned up a few times. The chain couples TRBV6-1 to TRBJ1-4, with D unclear. The CDR3 length is 15 residues. Trimming took 6 bases from V and 8 from J, leaving 19 bases between them. Per the germline V gene, CDR1 is MNHNS and CDR2 is SASEGT. The CDR3 spells CASSRGMAGEEKLFF. The CDR3 DNA reads as TGTGCCAGCAGCAGAGGGATGGCCGGTGAGGAAAAACTGTTTTTT.